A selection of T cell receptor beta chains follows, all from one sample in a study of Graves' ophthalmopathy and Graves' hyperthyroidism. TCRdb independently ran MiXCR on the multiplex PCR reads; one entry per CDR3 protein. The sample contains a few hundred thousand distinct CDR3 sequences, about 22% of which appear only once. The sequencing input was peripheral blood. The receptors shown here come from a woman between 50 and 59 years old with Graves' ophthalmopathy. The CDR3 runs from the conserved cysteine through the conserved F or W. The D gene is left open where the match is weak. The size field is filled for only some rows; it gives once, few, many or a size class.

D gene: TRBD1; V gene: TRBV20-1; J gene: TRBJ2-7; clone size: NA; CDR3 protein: CSARDLGQGAREQYF; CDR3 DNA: TGCAGTGCTAGAGATTTGGGACAGGGGGCCCGCGAGCAGTACTTC
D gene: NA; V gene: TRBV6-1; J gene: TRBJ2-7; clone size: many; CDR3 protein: CASRADTTTYEQYF; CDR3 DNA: TGTGCCAGCAGAGCAGACACGACGACCTACGAGCAGTACTTC
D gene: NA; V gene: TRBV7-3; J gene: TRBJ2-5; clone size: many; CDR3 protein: CASSPGIWETQYF; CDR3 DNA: TGTGCCAGCAGCCCCGGGATCTGGGAGACCCAGTACTTC
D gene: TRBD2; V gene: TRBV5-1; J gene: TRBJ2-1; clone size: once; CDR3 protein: CASSRGTSGYNEQFF; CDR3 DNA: TGCGCCAGCAGCCGCGGGACTAGCGGTTACAATGAGCAGTTCTTC
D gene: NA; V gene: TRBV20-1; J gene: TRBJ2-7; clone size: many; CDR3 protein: CSARGRGRRYEQYF; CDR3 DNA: TGCAGTGCTAGAGGGCGAGGGAGGCGGTACGAGCAGTACTTC
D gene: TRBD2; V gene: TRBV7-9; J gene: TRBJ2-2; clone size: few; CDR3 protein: CASSLGRESTGELFF; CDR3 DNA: TGTGCCAGCAGCTTAGGGCGGGAGAGCACCGGGGAGCTGTTTTTT
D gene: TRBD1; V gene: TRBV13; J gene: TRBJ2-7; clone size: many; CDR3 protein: CASSRSPTGAYYEQYF; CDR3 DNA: TGTGCCAGCAGCCGAAGCCCTACAGGGGCCTACTACGAGCAGTACTTC
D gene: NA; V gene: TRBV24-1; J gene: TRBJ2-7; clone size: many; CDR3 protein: CATSDPTTGSYEQYF; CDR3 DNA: TGTGCCACCAGTGATCCGACGACAGGTTCCTACGAGCAGTACTTC
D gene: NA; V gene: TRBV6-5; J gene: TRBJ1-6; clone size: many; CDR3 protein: CASSYGDARGPLHF; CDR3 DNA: TGTGCCAGCAGTTATGGGGACGCCCGGGGACCCCTCCACTTT
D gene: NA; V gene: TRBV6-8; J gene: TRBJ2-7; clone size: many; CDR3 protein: CANAAGNREQYF; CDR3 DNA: TGTGCCAACGCGGCGGGAAACCGCGAGCAGTACTTC
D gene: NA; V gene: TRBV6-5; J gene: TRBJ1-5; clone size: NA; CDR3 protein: CASSYSTGWGQPQHF; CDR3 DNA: TGTGCCAGCAGTTACTCGACGGGGTGGGGTCAGCCCCAGCATTTT
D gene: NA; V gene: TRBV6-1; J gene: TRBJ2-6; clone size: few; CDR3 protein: CASRRAGAGANVLTF; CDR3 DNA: TGTGCCAGCAGGAGGGCAGGGGCGGGGGCCAACGTCCTGACTTTC
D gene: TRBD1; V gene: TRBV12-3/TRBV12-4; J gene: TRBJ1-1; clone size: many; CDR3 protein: CASSTGTANTEAFF; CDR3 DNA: TGTGCCAGCAGTACCGGGACAGCGAACACTGAAGCTTTCTTT
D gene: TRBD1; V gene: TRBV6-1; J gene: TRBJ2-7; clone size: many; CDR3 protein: CASNQRDRGREQYF; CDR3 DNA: TGTGCCAGCAACCAAAGGGACAGGGGGCGTGAGCAGTACTTC
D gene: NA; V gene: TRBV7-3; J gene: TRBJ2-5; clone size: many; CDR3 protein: CASSLTQGETQYF; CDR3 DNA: TGTGCCAGCAGCTTAACTCAGGGAGAGACCCAGTACTTC
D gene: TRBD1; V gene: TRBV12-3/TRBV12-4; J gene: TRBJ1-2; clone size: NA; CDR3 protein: CASSLRGQGIEGYTF; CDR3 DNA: TGTGCCAGCAGTTTACGGGGACAGGGAATCGAAGGCTACACCTTC
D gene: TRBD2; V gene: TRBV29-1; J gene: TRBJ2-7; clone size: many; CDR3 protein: CSVTGTSVEQYF; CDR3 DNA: TGCAGCGTGACCGGGACTAGCGTCGAGCAGTACTTC
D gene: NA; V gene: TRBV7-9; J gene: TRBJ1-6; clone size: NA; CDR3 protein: CASSSSDLPRQSPLHF; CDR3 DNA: TGTGCCAGCAGCTCATCCGACCTACCTAGACAATCACCCCTCCACTTT
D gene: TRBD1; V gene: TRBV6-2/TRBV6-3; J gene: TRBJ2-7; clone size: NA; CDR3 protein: CASRRDSSEQYF; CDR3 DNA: TGTGCCAGCAGACGGGACAGTAGCGAGCAGTACTTC
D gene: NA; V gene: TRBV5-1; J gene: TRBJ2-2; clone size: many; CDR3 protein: CASSPRVAVNTGELFF; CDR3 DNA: TGCGCCAGCAGCCCCCGAGTAGCCGTAAACACCGGGGAGCTGTTTTTT
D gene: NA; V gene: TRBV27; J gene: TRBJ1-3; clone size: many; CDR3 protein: CASSLSVGWAGNTIYF; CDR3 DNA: TGTGCCAGCAGTTTATCGGTGGGGTGGGCTGGAAACACCATATATTTT
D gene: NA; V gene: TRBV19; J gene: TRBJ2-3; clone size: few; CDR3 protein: CASSLRLWADTQYF; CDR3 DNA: TGTGCCAGTAGTCTAAGGTTATGGGCAGATACGCAGTATTTT
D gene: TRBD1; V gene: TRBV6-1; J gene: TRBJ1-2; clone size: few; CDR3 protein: CASSLRQGRTGYTF; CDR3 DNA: TGTGCCAGCAGCCTAAGACAGGGGAGGACTGGCTACACCTTC